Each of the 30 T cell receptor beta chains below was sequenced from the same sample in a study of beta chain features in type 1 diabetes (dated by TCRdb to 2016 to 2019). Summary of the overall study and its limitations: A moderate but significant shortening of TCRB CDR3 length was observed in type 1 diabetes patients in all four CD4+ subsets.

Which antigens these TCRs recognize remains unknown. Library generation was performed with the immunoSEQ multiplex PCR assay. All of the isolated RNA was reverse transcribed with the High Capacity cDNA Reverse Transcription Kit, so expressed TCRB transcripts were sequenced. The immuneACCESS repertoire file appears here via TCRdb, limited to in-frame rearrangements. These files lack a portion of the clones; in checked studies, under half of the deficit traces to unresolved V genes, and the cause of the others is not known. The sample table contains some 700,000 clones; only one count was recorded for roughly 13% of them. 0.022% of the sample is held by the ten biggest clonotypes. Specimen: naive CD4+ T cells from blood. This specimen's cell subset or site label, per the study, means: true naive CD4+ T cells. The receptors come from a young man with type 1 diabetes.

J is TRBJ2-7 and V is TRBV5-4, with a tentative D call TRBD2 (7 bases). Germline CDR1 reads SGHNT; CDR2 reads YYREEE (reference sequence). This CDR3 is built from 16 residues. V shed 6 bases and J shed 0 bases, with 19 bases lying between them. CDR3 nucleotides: TGTGCCAGCACCACCTCGGGGGGCGGTAACTCCTACGAGCAGTACTTC. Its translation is CASTTSGGGNSYEQYF.

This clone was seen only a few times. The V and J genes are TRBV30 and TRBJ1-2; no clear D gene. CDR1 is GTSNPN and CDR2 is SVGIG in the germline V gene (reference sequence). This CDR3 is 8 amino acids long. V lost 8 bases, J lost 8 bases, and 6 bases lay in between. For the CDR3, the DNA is TGTGCCGGAGGAGGCTACACCTTC. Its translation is CAGGGYTF.

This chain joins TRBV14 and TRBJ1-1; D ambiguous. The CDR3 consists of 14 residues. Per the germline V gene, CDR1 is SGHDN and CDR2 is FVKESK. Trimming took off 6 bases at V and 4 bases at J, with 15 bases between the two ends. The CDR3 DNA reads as TGTGCCAGCAGGGGTCGAGGCCGAGGCACTGAAGCTTTCTTT. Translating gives CASRGRGRGTEAFF.

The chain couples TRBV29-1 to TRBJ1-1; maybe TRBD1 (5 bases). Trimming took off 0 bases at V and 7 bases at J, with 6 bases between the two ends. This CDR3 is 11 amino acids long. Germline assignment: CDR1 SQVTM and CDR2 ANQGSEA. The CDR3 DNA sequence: TGCAGCGTTGAAGATGACAGTGAAGCTTTCTTT. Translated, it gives CSVEDDSEAFF.

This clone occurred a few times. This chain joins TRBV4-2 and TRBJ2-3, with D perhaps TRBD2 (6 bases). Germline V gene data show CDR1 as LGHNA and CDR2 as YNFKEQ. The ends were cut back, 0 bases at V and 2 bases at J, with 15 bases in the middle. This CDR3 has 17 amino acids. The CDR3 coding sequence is TGTGCCAGCAGCCAAGATCACTCTAGCGCAATCACAGATACGCAGTATTTT. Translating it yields CASSQDHSSAITDTQYF.

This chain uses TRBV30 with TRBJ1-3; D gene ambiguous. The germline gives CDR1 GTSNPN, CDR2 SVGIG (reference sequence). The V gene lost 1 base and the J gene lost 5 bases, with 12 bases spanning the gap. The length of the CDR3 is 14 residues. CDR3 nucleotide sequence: TGTGCCTGGAGTGGACTTTCAGGAAGAAACACCATATATTTT. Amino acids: CAWSGLSGRNTIYF.

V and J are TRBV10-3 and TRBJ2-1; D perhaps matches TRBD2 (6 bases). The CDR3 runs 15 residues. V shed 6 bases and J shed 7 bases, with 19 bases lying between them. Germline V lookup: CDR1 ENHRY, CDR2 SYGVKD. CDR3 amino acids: CAISGVDAGGNEQFF. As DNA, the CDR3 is TGTGCCATCAGCGGAGTCGACGCAGGAGGGAATGAGCAGTTCTTC.

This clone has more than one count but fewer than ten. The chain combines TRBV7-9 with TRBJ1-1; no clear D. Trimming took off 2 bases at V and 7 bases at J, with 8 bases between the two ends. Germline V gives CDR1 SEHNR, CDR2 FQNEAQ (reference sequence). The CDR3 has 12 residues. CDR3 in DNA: TGTGCCAGCAGCTTACGAGGGATTGAAGCTTTCTTT. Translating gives CASSLRGIEAFF.

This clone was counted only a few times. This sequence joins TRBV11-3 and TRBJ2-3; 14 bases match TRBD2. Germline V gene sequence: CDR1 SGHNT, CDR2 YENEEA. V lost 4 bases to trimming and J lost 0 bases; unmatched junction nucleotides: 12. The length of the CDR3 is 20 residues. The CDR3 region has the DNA TGTGCCAGCAGCTCAGGACTAGCGGGGGGCCCCCGAAGGAGCACAGATACGCAGTATTTT. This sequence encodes CASSSGLAGGPRRSTDTQYF.

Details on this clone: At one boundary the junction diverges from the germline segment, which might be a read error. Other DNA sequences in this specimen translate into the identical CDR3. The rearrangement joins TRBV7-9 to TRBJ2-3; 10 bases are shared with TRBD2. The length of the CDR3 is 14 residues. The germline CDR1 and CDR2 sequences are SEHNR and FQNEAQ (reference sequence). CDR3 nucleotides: TGTGCCAGCAGCCTAGCGGGGGGCACAGATACGCAGTATTTT. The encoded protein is CASSLAGGTDTQYF.

The CDR3 loop reads CASSGQGAGYEQYF. The CDR3 DNA is TGTGCCAGCAGTGGACAGGGGGCAGGCTACGAGCAGTACTTC. This sequence joins TRBV27 and TRBJ2-7; 11 bases are shared with TRBD1. Germline CDR1 is MNHEY and CDR2 is SMNVEV (reference sequence). Trimming at V came to 5 bases and at J to 3 bases, leaving 3 bases not matched to a gene. The CDR3 totals 14 residues.

The CDR3 spells CAWTGEGSIYF. For the CDR3, the DNA is TGTGCCTGGACGGGGGAAGGTTCCATATATTTT. The chain joins TRBV30 to TRBJ1-3, with TRBD1 as a possible D gene (5 bases). The CDR3 contains 11 residues. Between the trimmed V and J ends, which lost 4 bases and 11 bases, there was a span of 12 bases. CDR1 and CDR2 from the germline V gene are GTSNPN and SVGIG (reference sequence).

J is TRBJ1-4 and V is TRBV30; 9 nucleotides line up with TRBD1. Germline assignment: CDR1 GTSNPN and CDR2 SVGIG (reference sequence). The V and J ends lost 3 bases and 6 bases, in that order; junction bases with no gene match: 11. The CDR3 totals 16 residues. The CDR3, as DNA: TGTGCCTGGAGAGGATTATCGAGGACAGGGGATGAAAAACTGTTTTTT. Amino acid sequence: CAWRGLSRTGDEKLFF.

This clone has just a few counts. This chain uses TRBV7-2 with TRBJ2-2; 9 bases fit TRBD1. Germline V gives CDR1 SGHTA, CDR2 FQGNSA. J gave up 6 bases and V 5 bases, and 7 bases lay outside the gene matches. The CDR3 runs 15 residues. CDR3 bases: TGTGCCAGCAGCCCGGGACAGGGATATTCCGGGGAGCTGTTTTTT. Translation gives CASSPGQGYSGELFF.

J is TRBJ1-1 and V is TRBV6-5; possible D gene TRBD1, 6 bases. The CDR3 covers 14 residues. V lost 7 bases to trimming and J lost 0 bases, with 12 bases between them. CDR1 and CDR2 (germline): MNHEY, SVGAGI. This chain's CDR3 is CASTGDIMNTEAFF. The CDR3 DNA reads TGTGCCAGCACCGGGGACATTATGAACACTGAAGCTTTCTTT.

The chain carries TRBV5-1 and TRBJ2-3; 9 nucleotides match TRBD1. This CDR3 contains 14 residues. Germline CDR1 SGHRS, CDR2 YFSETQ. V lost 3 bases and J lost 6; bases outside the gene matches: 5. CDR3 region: CASSWTGEGDTQYF. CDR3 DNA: TGCGCCAGCAGCTGGACAGGGGAAGGGGATACGCAGTATTTT. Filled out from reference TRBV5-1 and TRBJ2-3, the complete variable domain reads KAGVTQTPRYLIKTRGQQVTLSCSPISGHRSVSWYQQTPGQGLQFLFEYFSETQRNKGNFPGRFSGRQFSNSRSEMNVSTLELGDSALYLCASSWTGEGDTQYFGPGTRLTVL.

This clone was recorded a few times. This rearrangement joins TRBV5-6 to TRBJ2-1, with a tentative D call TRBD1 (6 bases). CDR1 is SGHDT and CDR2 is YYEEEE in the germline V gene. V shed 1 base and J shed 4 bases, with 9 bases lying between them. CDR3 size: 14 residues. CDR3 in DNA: TGTGCCAGCAGCTTGACGGACAGATACAATGAGCAGTTCTTC. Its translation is CASSLTDRYNEQFF.

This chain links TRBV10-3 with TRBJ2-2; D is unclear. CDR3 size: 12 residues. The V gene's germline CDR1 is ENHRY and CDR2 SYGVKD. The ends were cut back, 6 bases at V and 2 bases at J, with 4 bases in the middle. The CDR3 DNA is TGTGCCATCAGCTTTAACACCGGGGAGCTGTTTTTT. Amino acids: CAISFNTGELFF.

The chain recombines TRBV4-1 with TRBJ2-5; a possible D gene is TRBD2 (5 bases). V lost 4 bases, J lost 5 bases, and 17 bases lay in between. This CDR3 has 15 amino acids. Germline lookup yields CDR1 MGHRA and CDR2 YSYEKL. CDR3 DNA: TGCGCCAGCAGCCCTTCAGCGGTGGGTTCGGAGACCCAGTACTTC. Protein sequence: CASSPSAVGSETQYF.

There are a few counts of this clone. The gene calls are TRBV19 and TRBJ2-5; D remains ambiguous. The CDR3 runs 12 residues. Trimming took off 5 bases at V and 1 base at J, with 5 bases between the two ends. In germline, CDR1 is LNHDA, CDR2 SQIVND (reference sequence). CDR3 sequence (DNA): TGTGCCAGTAGTCTCATCCAAGAGACCCAGTACTTC. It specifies CASSLIQETQYF. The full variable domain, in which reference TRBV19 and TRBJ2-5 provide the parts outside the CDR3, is DGGITQSPKYLFRKEGQNVTLSCEQNLNHDAMYWYRQDPGQGLRLIYYSQIVNDFQKGDIAEGYSVSREKKESFPLTVTSAQKNPTAFYLCASSLIQETQYFGPGTRLLVL.

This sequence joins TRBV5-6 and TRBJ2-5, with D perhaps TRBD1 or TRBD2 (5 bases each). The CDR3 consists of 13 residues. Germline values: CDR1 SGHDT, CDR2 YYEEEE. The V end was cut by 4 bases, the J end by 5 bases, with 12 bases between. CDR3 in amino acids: CASSKGTRETQYF. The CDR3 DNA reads TGTGCCAGCAGCAAAGGGACCCGGGAGACCCAGTACTTC.

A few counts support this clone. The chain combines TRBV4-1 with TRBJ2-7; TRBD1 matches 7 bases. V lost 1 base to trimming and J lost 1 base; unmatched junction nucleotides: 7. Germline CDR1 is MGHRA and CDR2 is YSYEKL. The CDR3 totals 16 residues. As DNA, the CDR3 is TGCGCCAGCAGCCAAGGTCTGACAGGGTTTTCCTACGAGCAGTACTTC. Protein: CASSQGLTGFSYEQYF.

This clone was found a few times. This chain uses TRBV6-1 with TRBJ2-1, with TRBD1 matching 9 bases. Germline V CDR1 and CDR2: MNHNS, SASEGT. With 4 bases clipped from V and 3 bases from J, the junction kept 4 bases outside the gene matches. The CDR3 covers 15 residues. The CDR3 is CASSAEGQGYNEQFF. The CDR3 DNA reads TGTGCCAGCAGTGCCGAGGGACAGGGCTACAATGAGCAGTTCTTC.

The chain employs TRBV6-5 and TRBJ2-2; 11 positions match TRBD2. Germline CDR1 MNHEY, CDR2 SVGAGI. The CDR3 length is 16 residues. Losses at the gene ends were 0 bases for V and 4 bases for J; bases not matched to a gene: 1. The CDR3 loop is CASSYSLAGGTGELFF. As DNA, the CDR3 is TGTGCCAGCAGTTACTCTCTAGCGGGGGGCACCGGGGAGCTGTTTTTT.

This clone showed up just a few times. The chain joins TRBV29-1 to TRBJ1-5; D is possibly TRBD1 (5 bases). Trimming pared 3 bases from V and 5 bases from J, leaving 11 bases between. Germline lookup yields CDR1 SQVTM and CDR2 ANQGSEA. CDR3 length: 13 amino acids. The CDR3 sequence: CSVDQGSDQPQHF. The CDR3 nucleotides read TGCAGCGTTGATCAGGGATCCGATCAGCCCCAGCATTTT.

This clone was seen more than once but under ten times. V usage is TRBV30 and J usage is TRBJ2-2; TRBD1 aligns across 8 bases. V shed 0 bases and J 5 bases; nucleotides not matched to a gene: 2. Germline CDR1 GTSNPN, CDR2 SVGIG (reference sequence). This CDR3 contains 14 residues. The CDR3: CAWSVQGGTGELFF. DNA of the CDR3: TGTGCCTGGAGTGTACAGGGGGGTACCGGGGAGCTGTTTTTT.

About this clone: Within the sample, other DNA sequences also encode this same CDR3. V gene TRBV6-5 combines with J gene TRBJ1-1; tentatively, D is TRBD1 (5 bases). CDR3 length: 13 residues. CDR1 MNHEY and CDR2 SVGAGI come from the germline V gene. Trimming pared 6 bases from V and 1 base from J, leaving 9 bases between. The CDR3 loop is CASSPRGNTEAFF. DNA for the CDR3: TGTGCCAGCAGCCCGAGGGGGAACACTGAAGCTTTCTTT.

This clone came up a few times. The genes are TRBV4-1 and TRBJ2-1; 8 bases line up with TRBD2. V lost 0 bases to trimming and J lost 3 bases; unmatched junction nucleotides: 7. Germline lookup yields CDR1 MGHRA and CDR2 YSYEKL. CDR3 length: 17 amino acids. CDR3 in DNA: TGCGCCAGCAGCCAAGACGGGACTAGAAGCTTCTACAATGAGCAGTTCTTC. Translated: CASSQDGTRSFYNEQFF.

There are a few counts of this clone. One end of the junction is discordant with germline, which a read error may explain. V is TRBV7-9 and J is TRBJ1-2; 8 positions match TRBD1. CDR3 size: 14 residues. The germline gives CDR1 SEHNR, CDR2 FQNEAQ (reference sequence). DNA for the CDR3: TGTGCCAGCAGCCGACGCCCGGGACAGGCGACGACCATCTTC. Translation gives CASSRRPGQATTIF.

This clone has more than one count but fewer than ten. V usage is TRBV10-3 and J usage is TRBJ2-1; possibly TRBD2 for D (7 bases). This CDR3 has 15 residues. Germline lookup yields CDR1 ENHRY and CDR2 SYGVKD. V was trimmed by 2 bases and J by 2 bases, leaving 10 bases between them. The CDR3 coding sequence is TGTGCCATCAGTGAGGGCGGGGGCACCTACAATGAGCAGTTCTTC. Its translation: CAISEGGGTYNEQFF.